The 4 T cell receptor beta chains below all came from one sample that was sequenced in a study of cytomegalovirus exposure and HLA in healthy donors. Sequencing used immunoSEQ multiplex PCR; TCRdb keeps in-frame clones, though not all of them. Altogether 220,000 or so clones are present, 80% to 90% being singletons, with the ten largest covering more than 1.5%. Sequencing was carried out using PBMCs. The receptors were sampled from a woman aged 18 to 35 in good health and CMV-seropositive.

Here the CDR3 reads CASSLRLKLSYNEQFF. The CDR3 nucleotides read TGTGCCAGCAGCCTAAGACTAAAACTATCCTACAATGAGCAGTTCTTC. The genes are TRBV13 and TRBJ2-1; TRBD2 is a possible D gene (5 bases). The CDR3 covers 16 residues. The V end was cut by 5 bases, the J end by 1 base, with 15 bases between. CDR1 and CDR2 (germline): PRHDT, FYEKMQ (reference sequence).

This clone was counted a few times. This sequence joins TRBV2 and TRBJ1-5; D ambiguous. Trimming left V 8 bases short and J 1 base short, with 15 bases between. This CDR3 spans 15 amino acids. The germline V gene encodes CDR1 SNHLY and CDR2 FYNNEI. CDR3 nucleotides: TGTGCCAGCCATGGAGGATTGGGGAGCAATCAGCCCCAGCATTTT. This sequence encodes CASHGGLGSNQPQHF. The entire variable domain, with the rest obtained from reference TRBV2 and TRBJ1-5, is as follows: EPEVTQTPSHQVTQMGQEVILRCVPISNHLYFYWYRQILGQKVEFLVSFYNNEISEKSEIFDDQFSVERPDGSNFTLKIRSTKLEDSAMYFCASHGGLGSNQPQHFGDGTRLSIL.

The chain joins TRBV27 to TRBJ1-2; 8 nucleotides match TRBD1. Trimming cost V 6 bases and J 6 bases; bases outside gene matches: 15. This CDR3 is built from 16 residues. Germline CDR1 is MNHEY and CDR2 is SMNVEV (reference sequence). The CDR3 is CASSPDRVGFADGYTF. DNA of the CDR3: TGTGCCAGCAGCCCGGACAGGGTTGGGTTCGCTGATGGCTACACCTTC.

J is TRBJ2-2 and V is TRBV5-1; D is perhaps TRBD2 (6 bases). The CDR3 runs to 13 residues. The V gene lost 5 bases and the J gene lost 3 bases, with 8 bases spanning the gap. Germline values: CDR1 SGHRS, CDR2 YFSETQ. The CDR3 protein is CASRGLYTGELFF. Here the CDR3 DNA reads TGCGCCAGCAGGGGACTGTACACCGGGGAGCTGTTTTTT.